The 25 T cell receptor beta chains reported below all come from one sample, sequenced in a study of metastatic and nonmetastatic thyroid tumors. Ahead of thyroid surgery, no patient had received treatment of any kind. Via MiXCR, TCRdb re-called the PCR reads. The sample has approximately 38,000 clones, roughly 16% seen once; the top ten hold 3.8%. Sequencing input: blood. Source of these receptors: a female donor with papillary thyroid cancer or a benign thyroid nodule (not recorded which). Some clones in this sample may be carry-over from other donors' samples.

This clone was found many times. The J gene is TRBJ1-2, the V gene TRBV11-2; TRBD1 aligns across 7 bases. With 4 bases clipped from V and 6 bases from J, the junction kept 8 bases outside the gene matches. The CDR3 consists of 14 residues. From germline, CDR1 is SGHAT and CDR2 FQNNGV. This CDR3 reads CASSSHTGVDGYTF. The CDR3 DNA is TGTGCCAGCAGCTCTCACACAGGGGTGGATGGCTACACCTTC.

The count of this clone is one. This chain links TRBV20-1 with TRBJ2-7; weak D call: TRBD1 (6 bases). Germline loops: CDR1 DFQATT, CDR2 SNEGSKA (reference sequence). The CDR3 is 16 residues long. V was shortened by 3 bases and J by 0 bases, with 18 bases between the two germline ends. This CDR3 is CSASGGLTGSSYEQYF. Here the CDR3 DNA reads TGCAGTGCTAGTGGGGGCTTGACGGGGAGCTCCTACGAGCAGTACTTC.

A word on this clone: A read error may produce the germline difference seen at one junction end. The chain has TRBV7-9 and TRBJ2-7; D gene unclear. Germline V gives CDR1 SEHNR, CDR2 FQNEAQ (reference sequence). This CDR3 is 15 amino acids long. The CDR3 sequence: CASSHPPVLTYDQYF. As DNA, the CDR3 is TGTGCCAGCAGCCACCCCCCGGTACTTACCTACGATCAGTACTTC.

This clone was seen repeatedly, ten times or more. This chain uses TRBV19 with TRBJ1-1; D may be TRBD1 (6 bases). The V end was cut by 4 bases, the J end by 7 bases, with 19 bases between. Germline CDR1 reads LNHDA; CDR2 reads SQIVND (reference sequence). The CDR3 runs to 15 residues. CDR3 sequence reads: CASSTSAGTSLEAFF. The CDR3 DNA sequence: TGTGCCAGTAGTACATCCGCCGGGACAAGTCTTGAAGCTTTCTTT.

In this sample, this clone turned up a few times. The V gene is TRBV28, the J gene TRBJ2-3; no clear D. In germline, CDR1 is MDHEN, CDR2 SYDVKM. Trimming cost V 6 bases and J 5 bases, with 12 bases left between them. The CDR3 is made up of 13 amino acids. The CDR3 here is CASREGSKDTQYF. The CDR3 DNA reads as TGTGCCAGCAGGGAAGGGTCAAAAGATACGCAGTATTTT. The complete variable domain, with remaining parts taken from reference TRBV28 and TRBJ2-3, reads DVKVTQSSRYLVKRTGEKVFLECVQDMDHENMFWYRQDPGLGLRLIYFSYDVKMKEKGDIPEGYSVSREKKERFSLILESASTNQTSMYLCASREGSKDTQYFGPGTRLTVL.

This clone has a count of ten or more. The chain couples TRBV28 to TRBJ2-7, with 7 bases matching TRBD1. V shed 6 bases, J shed 4 bases, and the junction held 6 bases outside the gene matches. The CDR3 has 13 amino acids. Germline V CDR1 and CDR2: MDHEN, SYDVKM. Written as DNA, the CDR3 is TGTGCCAGCAGAGCCGGGACAGCATACGAGCAGTACTTC. This sequence encodes CASRAGTAYEQYF. Based on the CDR3 plus reference TRBV28 and TRBJ2-7, the full variable domain is DVKVTQSSRYLVKRTGEKVFLECVQDMDHENMFWYRQDPGLGLRLIYFSYDVKMKEKGDIPEGYSVSREKKERFSLILESASTNQTSMYLCASRAGTAYEQYFGPGTRLTVT.

This clone was seen repeatedly, ten times or more. V gene TRBV27 combines with J gene TRBJ1-5; weak D call: TRBD1 (6 bases). The CDR3 is made up of 14 amino acids. Trimming removed 5 bases from V and 4 bases from J, with 12 bases in between. Germline V gene sequence: CDR1 MNHEY, CDR2 SMNVEV (reference sequence). CDR3 sequence: CASSAGTRNQPQHF. The CDR3 DNA follows: TGTGCCAGCAGTGCCGGGACAAGAAATCAGCCCCAGCATTTT.

This clone was seen at least ten times. The chain's CDR3 is CASSLWNSQETQYF. In DNA form, the CDR3 reads TGTGCCAGCAGCCTCTGGAACAGCCAAGAGACCCAGTACTTC. V usage is TRBV14 and J usage is TRBJ2-5; D ambiguous. The ends were cut back, 4 bases at V and 1 base at J, with 10 bases in the middle. CDR3 size: 14 residues. Germline CDR1 reads SGHDN; CDR2 reads FVKESK.

This clone turned up a few times. The junction departs from the called germline gene at one end, perhaps through a read error. V and J are TRBV27 and TRBJ2-3; the match to TRBD2 covers 9 bases. The CDR3 contains 17 residues. Germline assignment: CDR1 MNHEY and CDR2 SMNVEV (reference sequence). The CDR3 here is CASSHSLAGRSTDTQYF. The CDR3 DNA follows: TGTGCCAGCAGCCATTCCCTAGCGGGGCGTAGCACAGATACTCAGTATTTT.

The table lists this clone with many counts. The rearrangement joins TRBV3-1 to TRBJ2-7; the D call may be TRBD1 or TRBD2 (5 bases each). CDR3 length: 14 amino acids. Between the trimmed V and J ends, which lost 4 bases and 2 bases, there was a span of 12 bases. Germline CDR1 and CDR2: LGHDT and YNNKEL (reference sequence). The CDR3 here is CASSLGTGAYEQYF. In nucleotides, the CDR3 is TGTGCCAGCAGCCTCGGGACCGGTGCCTACGAGCAGTACTTC.

Turning to this clone: A read error may produce the germline difference seen at one junction end. The J gene is TRBJ1-2, the V gene TRBV12-3 or TRBV12-4, with D possibly TRBD1 on 6 matching bases. The CDR3 loop spans 12 amino acids. The CDR3 loop is CSSSLGGYVYTF. CDR3 bases: TGTTCCAGCAGTTTAGGGGGGTATGTCTACACCTTC.

This clone has at least ten counts. J is TRBJ2-5 and V is TRBV30; D call uncertain. CDR3 length: 13 amino acids. V shed 0 bases and J shed 4 bases, with 9 bases lying between them. Germline V gene lookup returns CDR1 GTSNPN and CDR2 SVGIG (reference sequence). This CDR3 is CAWSVITVETQYF. CDR3 nucleotides: TGTGCCTGGAGTGTAATTACGGTAGAGACCCAGTACTTC. Drawing the rest from reference TRBV30 and TRBJ2-5, the complete variable domain is SQTIHQWPATLVQPVGSPLSLECTVEGTSNPNLYWYRQAAGRGLQLLFYSVGIGQISSEVPQNLSASRPQDRQFILSSKKLLLSDSGFYLCAWSVITVETQYFGPGTRLLVL.

In its sample, this clone was seen many times. The chain couples TRBV5-1 to TRBJ1-3; a possible D gene is TRBD1 (6 bases). Germline-derived CDR1 and CDR2 are SGHRS and YFSETQ. The V end lost 4 bases, the J end lost 3 bases, and 20 bases lay between the germline ends. The CDR3 has 17 amino acids. CDR3 DNA sequence: TGCGCCAGCAGCAAACGGCAGGGCAGGGGAGATGGAAACACCATATATTTT. This codes for CASSKRQGRGDGNTIYF.

The table lists this clone with many counts. The rearrangement uses TRBV7-2 and TRBJ2-3, with unresolved D. Per the germline V gene, CDR1 is SGHTA and CDR2 is FQGNSA. With 2 bases removed from V and 4 bases from J, the gap between germline ends came to 10 bases. The CDR3 contains 14 residues. CDR3 DNA sequence: TGTGCCAGCAGCTTAAGGGTGGCCCCAGATACGCAGTATTTT. Translated: CASSLRVAPDTQYF.

This clone was counted at least ten times. Different DNA sequences within this sample yield the same CDR3. CDR3 sequence reads: CASSPLDRTYEQYF. The CDR3 nucleotides are TGTGCCAGCAGCCCGCTAGATAGGACCTACGAGCAGTACTTC. The chain combines TRBV5-6 with TRBJ2-7, with D uncertain. The CDR3 consists of 14 residues. Trimming shortened V by 4 bases and J by 2 bases, and 13 bases separated the two germline ends. Germline assignment: CDR1 SGHDT and CDR2 YYEEEE.

This clone was seen at least ten times. This chain connects TRBV15 to TRBJ2-5, with TRBD1 identical over 10 bases. In germline, CDR1 is LNHNV, CDR2 YYDKDF (reference sequence). This CDR3 region has 13 residues. Trimming took 3 bases from V and 5 from J; bases not matched to a gene: 0. The CDR3 DNA reads TGTGCCACCAGCAGGGGACAGGGGGAGACCCAGTACTTC. Protein product: CATSRGQGETQYF.

This clone was seen many times. This chain uses TRBV15 with TRBJ2-7, with D possibly being TRBD1 (6 bases). This CDR3 has 15 residues. Germline CDR1 is LNHNV and CDR2 is YYDKDF (reference sequence). With 0 bases removed from V and 2 bases from J, the gap between germline ends came to 11 bases. This CDR3 is CATSRDRRTAYEQYF. The DNA of the CDR3 is TGTGCCACCAGCAGAGATCGTAGGACAGCCTACGAGCAGTACTTC.

This clone has at least ten counts. V is TRBV4-2 and J is TRBJ1-6, with 9 nucleotides matching TRBD1. Germline values: CDR1 LGHNA, CDR2 YNFKEQ. The CDR3 has 16 amino acids. Trimming cost V 0 bases and J 9 bases; bases outside gene matches: 6. CDR3 nucleotide sequence: TGTGCCAGCAGCCAAGATCCGGGACAGGGCACTTCACCCCTCCACTTT. Translation: CASSQDPGQGTSPLHF.

This clone was seen only a few times. One base away lies a much larger clone, so this may be a sequencing read error. V and J are TRBV29-1 and TRBJ2-1; D is unresolved. Germline CDR1 is SQVTM and CDR2 is ANQGSEA. The V end was cut by 5 bases, the J end by 1 base, with 12 bases between. The CDR3 consists of 14 residues. CDR3 coding DNA: TGCAGCGTTACATGGGAATTGTCCTACAATGAGCAGTTCTTC. Translated, it gives CSVTWELSYNEQFF.

In its sample, this clone was seen many times. This rearrangement joins TRBV4-1 to TRBJ1-4; 8 nucleotides match TRBD1. The CDR3 runs 17 residues. From germline, CDR1 is MGHRA and CDR2 YSYEKL. V gave up 6 bases and J gave up 4 bases; unmatched junction bases: 13. CDR3 DNA: TGCGCCAGCAGAGACAGGGGCGGAATCGCCGATAATGAAAAACTGTTTTTT. Translating it yields CASRDRGGIADNEKLFF.

The CDR3 region is CASSSPGNTEAFF. Here the CDR3 DNA reads TGTGCCAGCAGTTCACCTGGGAACACTGAAGCTTTCTTT. This chain links TRBV6-1 with TRBJ1-1; no reliable D call. V was clipped by 5 bases and J by 1 base, with 8 bases between them. Germline-derived CDR1 and CDR2 are MNHNS and SASEGT. The CDR3 runs to 13 residues.

This clone was counted ten times or more. Mismatch with germline at one junction end may stem from a read error. The chain recombines TRBV7-7 with TRBJ2-7; unclear D gene. Germline V CDR1 and CDR2: SSHAT, FNYEAQ (reference sequence). This CDR3 region has 13 residues. CDR3 DNA: TGTGCTAGCAGCTCCCCGGGTGTGAACGAGCAGTACTTC. It translates to CASSSPGVNEQYF. The complete variable domain, with remaining parts taken from reference TRBV7-7 and TRBJ2-7, reads GAGVSQSPRYKVTKRGQDVTLRCDPISSHATLYWYQQALGQGPEFLTYFNYEAQPDKSGLPSDRFSAERPEGSISTLTIQRTEQRDSAMYRCASSSPGVNEQYFGPGTRLTVT.

The sample holds many counts of this clone. At the DNA level, this CDR3 is encoded by other sequences in the same sample as well. The chain links TRBV24-1 to TRBJ2-7; 11 bases are shared with TRBD2. Germline values: CDR1 KGHDR, CDR2 SFDVKD. The CDR3 contains 14 residues. J was trimmed by 5 bases and V by 5 bases; bases with no gene match: 4. For the CDR3, the DNA is TGTGCCACCAGTGCCGGACTAGCGGGTAACGAGCAGTACTTC. This encodes CATSAGLAGNEQYF.

This clone was observed at least ten times. This chain links TRBV18 with TRBJ1-3, with D tentatively TRBD1 (5 bases). CDR1 is KGHSH and CDR2 is LQKENI in the germline V gene. Trimming took off 8 bases at V and 7 bases at J, with 15 bases between the two ends. The CDR3 has 13 residues. CDR3 sequence reads: CASNRRGGNTIYF. As DNA, the CDR3 is TGTGCCAGCAACAGGCGCGGCGGGAACACCATATATTTT.

In this sample, this clone turned up many times. The chain couples TRBV7-3 to TRBJ1-1, with TRBD1 identical over 9 bases. The CDR3 runs 14 residues. Per the germline V gene, CDR1 is SGHTA and CDR2 is FQGTGA. The V segment lost 5 bases and the J segment 5 bases; nucleotides outside the gene matches: 6. The CDR3: CASSKKQGATEAFF. The CDR3 DNA is TGTGCCAGCAGCAAAAAACAGGGGGCTACTGAAGCTTTCTTT. Together with reference TRBV7-3 and TRBJ1-1, the CDR3 gives the full variable domain: GAGVSQTPSNKVTEKGKYVELRCDPISGHTALYWYRQSLGQGPEFLIYFQGTGAADDSGLPNDRFFAVRPEGSVSTLKIQRTERGDSAVYLCASSKKQGATEAFFGQGTRLTVV.